One TCR beta chain is described in this entry. Antigen unknown. Germline lookup yields CDR1 SGHTA and CDR2 FQGNSA. The CDR3 runs 13 residues. Trimming pared 3 bases from V and 4 bases from J, leaving 9 bases between. The record originates from a study of CD4 T cells in relation to SARS-CoV-2 and coronaviruses. Across the whole study: TCR beta CDR3s were sequenced after roughly nine-day antigen culture of PBMCs. Shared crossreactive spike epitopes were mapped to their HLA restriction.

Overall study results and limits: SARS-CoV-2-driven expansion was significantly weaker in crossreactive than monoreactive clones.

The unexposed donors gave CD4+ T cells in 2011-2018, prior to COVID-19. After ten to eleven days of culture, CD4+ T cells were isolated. On days 3 and 7, cultures got half fresh IL-2 medium. Clones were sequenced by immunoSEQ multiplex PCR, and TCRdb holds only the in-frame ones, with some missing. The sample lists more than 20,000 clones, around three quarters occurring once. The sequence came from a human donor in good health. This chain uses TRBV7-2 with TRBJ1-1; D gene unclear. The sequencing sample was made of CD4+ T cells from PBMCs, cultured in vitro. CDR3 residues: CASSFAGITEAFF. The DNA for the CDR3 is TGTGCCAGCAGCTTCGCTGGTATCACTGAAGCTTTCTTT.